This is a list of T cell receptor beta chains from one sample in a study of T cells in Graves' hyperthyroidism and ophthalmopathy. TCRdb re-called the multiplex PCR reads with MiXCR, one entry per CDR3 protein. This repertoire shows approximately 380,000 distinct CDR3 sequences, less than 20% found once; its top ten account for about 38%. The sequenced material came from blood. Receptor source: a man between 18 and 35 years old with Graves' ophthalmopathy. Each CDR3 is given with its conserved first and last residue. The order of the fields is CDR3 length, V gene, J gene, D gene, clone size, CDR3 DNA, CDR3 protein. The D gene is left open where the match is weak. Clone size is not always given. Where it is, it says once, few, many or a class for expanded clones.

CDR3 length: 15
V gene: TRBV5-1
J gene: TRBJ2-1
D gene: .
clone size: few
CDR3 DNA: TGCGCCAGCAGCATGGGGACCATACGGCCCAATGAGCAGTTCTTC
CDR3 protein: CASSMGTIRPNEQFF

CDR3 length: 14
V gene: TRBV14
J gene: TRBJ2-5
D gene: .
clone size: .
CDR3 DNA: TGTGCCAGCAGCCAAAGGGACCGCAAAGAGACCCAGTACTTC
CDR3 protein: CASSQRDRKETQYF

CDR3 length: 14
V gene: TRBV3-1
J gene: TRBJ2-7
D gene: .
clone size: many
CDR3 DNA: TGTGCCAGCAGCCATGCGGCCGGCTCCTACGAGCAGTACTTC
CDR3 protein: CASSHAAGSYEQYF

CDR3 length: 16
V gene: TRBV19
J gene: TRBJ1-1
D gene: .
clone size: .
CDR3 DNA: TGTGCCAGTAGTACCCCGGAGGACGAGCTGAACACTGAAGCTTTCTTT
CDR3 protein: CASSTPEDELNTEAFF

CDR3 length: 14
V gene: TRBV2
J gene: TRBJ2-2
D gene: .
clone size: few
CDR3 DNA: TGTGCCAGCAGAAGGACAGTGAACACCGGGGAGCTGTTTTTT
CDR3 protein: CASRRTVNTGELFF

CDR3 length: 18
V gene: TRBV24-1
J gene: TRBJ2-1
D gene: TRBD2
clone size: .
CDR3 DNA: TGTGCCACCAGTGACGGCCTAGCGGGGGGGTCTCTAGGCAATGAGCAGTTCTTC
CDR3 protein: CATSDGLAGGSLGNEQFF

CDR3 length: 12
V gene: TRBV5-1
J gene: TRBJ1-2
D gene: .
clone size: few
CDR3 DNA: TGCGCCAGCAGCTTGGACGATTATGGCTACACCTTC
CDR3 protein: CASSLDDYGYTF

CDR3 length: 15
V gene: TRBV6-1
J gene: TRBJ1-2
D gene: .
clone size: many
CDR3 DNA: TGTGCCAGCAGCTCACACAGCGATTTTAACTATGGCTACACCTTC
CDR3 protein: CASSSHSDFNYGYTF

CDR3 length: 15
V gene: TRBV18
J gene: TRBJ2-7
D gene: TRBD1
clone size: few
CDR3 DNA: TGTGCCAGCTCACCGACAGGGGGCCCGGCCTACGAGCAGTACTTC
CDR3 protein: CASSPTGGPAYEQYF

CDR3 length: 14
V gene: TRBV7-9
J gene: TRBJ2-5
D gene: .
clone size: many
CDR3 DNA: TGTGCCAGCAGCCGTAACGGTTTGGGGGAGACCCAGTACTTC
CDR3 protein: CASSRNGLGETQYF

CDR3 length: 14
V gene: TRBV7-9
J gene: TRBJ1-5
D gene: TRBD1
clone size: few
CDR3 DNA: TGTGCCAGCAGCCATACAGGGGGCTATCAGCCCCAGCATTTT
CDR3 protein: CASSHTGGYQPQHF

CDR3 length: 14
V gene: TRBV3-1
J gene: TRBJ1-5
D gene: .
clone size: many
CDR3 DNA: TGTGCCAGCAGCCCCCACGGGGGCAATCAGCCCCAGCATTTT
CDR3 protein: CASSPHGGNQPQHF

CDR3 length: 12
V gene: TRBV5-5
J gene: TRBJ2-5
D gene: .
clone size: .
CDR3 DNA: TGTGCCAGCAGCCCCCAGGCGGAGACCCAGTACTTC
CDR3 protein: CASSPQAETQYF

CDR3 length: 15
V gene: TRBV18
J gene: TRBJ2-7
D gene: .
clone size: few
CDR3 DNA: TGTGCCAGCTCACCCCATGAAGGCGGACACGCCGAGCAGTACTTC
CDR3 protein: CASSPHEGGHAEQYF

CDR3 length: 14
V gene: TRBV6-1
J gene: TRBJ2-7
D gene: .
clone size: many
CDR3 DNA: TGTGCCAGCAGTGAAGCGGTCCTTGGGGGAGAGCAGTACTTC
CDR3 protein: CASSEAVLGGEQYF

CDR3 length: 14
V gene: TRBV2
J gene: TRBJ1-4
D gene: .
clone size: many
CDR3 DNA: TGTGCCAGCAGTGAATCAGGGGCGGGGGAAAAACTGTTTTTT
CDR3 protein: CASSESGAGEKLFF

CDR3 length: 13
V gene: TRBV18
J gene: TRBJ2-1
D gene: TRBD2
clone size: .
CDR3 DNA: TGTGCCAGCTCACGGGGCCGGGAGGATGAGCAGTTCTTC
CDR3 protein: CASSRGREDEQFF

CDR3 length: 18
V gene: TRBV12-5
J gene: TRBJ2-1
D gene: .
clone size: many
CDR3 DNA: TGTGCTAGTGGTTTGAGTATCGGGGGGCTCCGGATAGGCAATGAGCAGTTCTTC
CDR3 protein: CASGLSIGGLRIGNEQFF

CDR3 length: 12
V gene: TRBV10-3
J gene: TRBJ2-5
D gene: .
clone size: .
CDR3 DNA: TGTGCCATCAGTGAGTCGGGGGAGACCCAGTACTTC
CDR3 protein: CAISESGETQYF

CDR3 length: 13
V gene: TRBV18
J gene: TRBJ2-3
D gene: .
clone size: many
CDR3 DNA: TGTGCCAGCCAGCCCCAGTCCGGAGATACGCAGTATTTT
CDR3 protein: CASQPQSGDTQYF

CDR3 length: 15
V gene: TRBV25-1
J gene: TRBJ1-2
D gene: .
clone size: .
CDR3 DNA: TGTGCCAGCAGTGAATCAGGGCCCCCTCCGTATGGCTACACCTTC
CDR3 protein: CASSESGPPPYGYTF

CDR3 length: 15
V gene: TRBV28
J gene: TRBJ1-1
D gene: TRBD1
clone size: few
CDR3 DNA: TGTGCCAGCAGATGGACAGGACTCATGAACACTGAAGCTTTCTTT
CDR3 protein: CASRWTGLMNTEAFF

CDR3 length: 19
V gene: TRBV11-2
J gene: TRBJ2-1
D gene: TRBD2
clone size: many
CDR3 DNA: TGTGCCAGCAGCACCGCCTCCCGGGTGTGGCGGGGGGGCTACAATGAGCAGTTCTTC
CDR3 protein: CASSTASRVWRGGYNEQFF

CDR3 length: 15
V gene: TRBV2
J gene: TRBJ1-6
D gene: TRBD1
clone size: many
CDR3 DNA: TGTGCCAGCAGCGCTCCGGGACAGGGTGCATCACCCCTCCACTTT
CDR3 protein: CASSAPGQGASPLHF

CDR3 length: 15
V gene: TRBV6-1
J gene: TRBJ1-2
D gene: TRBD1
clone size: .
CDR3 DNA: TGTGCCAGCAGGGGTAGACAGGGGACTAACTATGGCTACACCTTC
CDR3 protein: CASRGRQGTNYGYTF

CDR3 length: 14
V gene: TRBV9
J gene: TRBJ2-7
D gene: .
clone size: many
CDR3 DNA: TGTGCCAGCAGCGTAGCAGGGACCCATAACGAGCAGTACTTC
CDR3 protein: CASSVAGTHNEQYF

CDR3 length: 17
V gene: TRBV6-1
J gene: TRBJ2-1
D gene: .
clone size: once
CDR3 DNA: TGTGCCATCAGGTTCCACTCCCCAGACAACTCCTACAATGAGCAGTTCTTC
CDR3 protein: CAIRFHSPDNSYNEQFF

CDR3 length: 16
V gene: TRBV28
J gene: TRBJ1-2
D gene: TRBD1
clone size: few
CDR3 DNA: TGTGCCAGCAGTCCTGCCGGGACAGGGGCCAACTATGGCTACACCTTC
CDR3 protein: CASSPAGTGANYGYTF

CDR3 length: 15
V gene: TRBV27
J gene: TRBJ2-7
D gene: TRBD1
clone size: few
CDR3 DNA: TGTGCCAGCAGGAAAGCCGGGACAGGGATTTACGAGCAGTACTTC
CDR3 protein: CASRKAGTGIYEQYF

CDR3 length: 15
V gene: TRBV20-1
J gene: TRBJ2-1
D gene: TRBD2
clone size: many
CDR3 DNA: TGCAGTGCTAGAGTAGCGGGGAGCTCCTACAATGAGCAGTTCTTC
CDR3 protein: CSARVAGSSYNEQFF

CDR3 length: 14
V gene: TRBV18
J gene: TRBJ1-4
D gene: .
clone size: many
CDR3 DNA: TGTGCCAGCTCACAGGACAGAATCAATGAAAAACTGTTTTTT
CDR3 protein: CASSQDRINEKLFF

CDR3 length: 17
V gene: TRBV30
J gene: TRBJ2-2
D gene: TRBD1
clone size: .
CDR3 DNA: TGTGCCTGGGAAGGCCCGGGACAGGCAATGAACACCGGGGAGCTGTTTTTT
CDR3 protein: CAWEGPGQAMNTGELFF

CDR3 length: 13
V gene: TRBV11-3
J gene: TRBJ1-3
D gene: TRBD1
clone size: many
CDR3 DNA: TGTGCCAGCAGCGCGACAGGGAAAGACACCATATATTTT
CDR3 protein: CASSATGKDTIYF

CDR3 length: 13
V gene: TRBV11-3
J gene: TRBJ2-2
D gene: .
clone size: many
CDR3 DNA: TGTGCCAGCAGCTTAGTAGCCCAGCGGGAGCTGTTTTTT
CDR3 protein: CASSLVAQRELFF

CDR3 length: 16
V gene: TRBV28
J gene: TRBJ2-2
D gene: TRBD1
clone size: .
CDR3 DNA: TGTGCCAGCAGCCGCATGGACAGGTTACGGGCCGGGGAGCTGTTTTTT
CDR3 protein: CASSRMDRLRAGELFF

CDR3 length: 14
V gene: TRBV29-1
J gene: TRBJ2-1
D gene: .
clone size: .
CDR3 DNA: TGCAGCGCTGAGGGTGAAACACACTACAATGAGCAGTTCTTC
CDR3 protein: CSAEGETHYNEQFF

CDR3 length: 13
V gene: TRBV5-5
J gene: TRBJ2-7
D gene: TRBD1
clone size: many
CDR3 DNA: TGTGCCAGCAGCCTGACAGGGGGCAGGGAGCAGTACTTC
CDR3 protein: CASSLTGGREQYF

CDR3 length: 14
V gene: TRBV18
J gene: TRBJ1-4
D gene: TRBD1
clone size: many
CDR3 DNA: TGTGCCAGCTCACCGAACAGGGGCAATGAAAAACTGTTTTTT
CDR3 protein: CASSPNRGNEKLFF

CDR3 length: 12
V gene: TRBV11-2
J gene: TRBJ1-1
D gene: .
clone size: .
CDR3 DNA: TGTGCCAGCAGCTTAGGGTCTGGGCGAGCTTTCTTT
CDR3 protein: CASSLGSGRAFF

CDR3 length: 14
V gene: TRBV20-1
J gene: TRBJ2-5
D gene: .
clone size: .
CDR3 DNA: TGCAGTGCTAGCCTGACCCTCAAGGGGGAGACCCAGTACTTC
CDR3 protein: CSASLTLKGETQYF

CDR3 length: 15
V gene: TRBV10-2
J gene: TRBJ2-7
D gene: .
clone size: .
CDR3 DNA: TGCGCCAGCAGTGATTCCGGGGGGCCCCCCTACGAGCAGTACTTC
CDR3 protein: CASSDSGGPPYEQYF

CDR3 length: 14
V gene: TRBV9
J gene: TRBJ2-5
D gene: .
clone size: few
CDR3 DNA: TGTGCCAGCAGCGTAGGGGGTCCTCGGGAGACCCAGTACTTC
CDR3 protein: CASSVGGPRETQYF

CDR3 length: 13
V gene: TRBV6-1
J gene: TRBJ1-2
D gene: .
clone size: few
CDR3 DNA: TGTGCCAGCAGTTATACGTCTTACTATGGCTACACCTTC
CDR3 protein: CASSYTSYYGYTF

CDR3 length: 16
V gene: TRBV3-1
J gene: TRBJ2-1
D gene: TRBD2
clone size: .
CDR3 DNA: TGTGCCAGCAGCCACAAAGGGGCGCGGGGGGGCTCTGAGCAGTTCTTC
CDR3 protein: CASSHKGARGGSEQFF

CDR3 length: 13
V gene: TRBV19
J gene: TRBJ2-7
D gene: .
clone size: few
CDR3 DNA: TGTGCCAGTAGTCCCGACAGGCCCGGCGAGCAGTACTTC
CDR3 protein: CASSPDRPGEQYF

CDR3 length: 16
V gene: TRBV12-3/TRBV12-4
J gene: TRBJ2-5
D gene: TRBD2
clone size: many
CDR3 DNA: TGTGCCAGCAGTTTATGGCCTAGCGGAATTCAAGAGACCCAGTACTTC
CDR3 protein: CASSLWPSGIQETQYF

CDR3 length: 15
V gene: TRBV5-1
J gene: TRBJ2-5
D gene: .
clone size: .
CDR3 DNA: TGCGCCAGCAGCTTTTACGGACGGAACGGGGAGACCCAGTACTTC
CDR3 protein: CASSFYGRNGETQYF

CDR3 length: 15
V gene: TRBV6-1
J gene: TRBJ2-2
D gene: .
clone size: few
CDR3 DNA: TGTGCCAGCTGTCCCGGGACCGCGAACACCGGGGAGCTGTTTTTT
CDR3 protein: CASCPGTANTGELFF

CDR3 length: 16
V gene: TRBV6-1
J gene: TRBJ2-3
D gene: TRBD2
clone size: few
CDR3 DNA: TGTGCCAGCAGATCGAGAGAGCGGGGCAGCACAGATACGCAGTATTTT
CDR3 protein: CASRSRERGSTDTQYF